The clone carrying this T cell receptor (beta chain) has only a few counts. What it binds is not known. Each CDR3 protein is one row after TCRdb ran MiXCR on the RT-PCR reads. The sample holds around 160,000 distinct CDR3 sequences; about a tenth are singletons and the top ten take roughly 12%. This specimen comes from a study of response to subunit inactivated influenza vaccine. Whole-study findings and limits: It was the authors' suggestion that each seasonal influenza vaccination recruits few new T cells.

The CDR3 is 13 residues long. V was shortened by 3 bases and J by 4 bases, with 6 bases between the two germline ends. Germline CDR1 and CDR2: LGHNA and YNFKEQ. The V and J genes are TRBV4-2 and TRBJ1-4, with no clear D. Sequenced here: non-naive T cells sorted from PBMCs, sampled about 40 days after vaccination. This TCR was sampled from a man in his fifties or sixties who received an inactivated influenza vaccine. CDR3: CASSQDYNEKLFF. In nucleotides, the CDR3 is TGTGCCAGCAGCCAGGATTATAATGAAAAACTGTTTTTT.